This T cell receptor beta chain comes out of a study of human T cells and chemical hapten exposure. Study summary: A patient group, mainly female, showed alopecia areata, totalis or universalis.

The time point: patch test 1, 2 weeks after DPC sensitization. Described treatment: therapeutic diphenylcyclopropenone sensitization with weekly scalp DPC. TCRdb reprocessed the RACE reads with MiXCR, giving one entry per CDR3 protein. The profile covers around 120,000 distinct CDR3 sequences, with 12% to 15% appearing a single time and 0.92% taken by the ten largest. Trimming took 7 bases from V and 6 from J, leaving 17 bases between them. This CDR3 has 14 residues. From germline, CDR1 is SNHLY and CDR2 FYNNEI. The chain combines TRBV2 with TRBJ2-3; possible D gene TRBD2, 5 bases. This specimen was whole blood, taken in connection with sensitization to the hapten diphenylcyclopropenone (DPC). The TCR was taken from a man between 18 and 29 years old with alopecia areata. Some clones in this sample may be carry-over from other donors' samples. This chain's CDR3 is CASTVEVELDTQYF. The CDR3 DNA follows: TGTGCCAGCACAGTGGAGGTCGAGCTTGATACGCAGTATTTT.